The T cell receptor beta chain under discussion was sequenced for a study of blood T cell repertoires in COVID-19. In the original analysis: Amplification with reference gene primers provided the estimates of nucleated cell counts. Here immunoSEQ multiplex PCR was the method, and the copy in TCRdb shows in-frame clones only, minus some. V and J calls and clone size are those listed in that table; D and trimming were worked out from the DNA. The data hold 35,000 to 45,000 clones, with 86% observed a single time. Trimming removed 3 bases at V and 9 bases at J, with 15 bases between. CDR1 is LNHNV and CDR2 is YYDKDF in the germline V gene (reference sequence). This CDR3 spans 13 amino acids.

The material sequenced was peripheral blood. The gene calls are TRBV15 and TRBJ2-7; D is possibly TRBD1 (5 bases). The sequence came from a man in his forties with active COVID-19. DNA of the CDR3: TGTGCCACCAGCAGTGTGGGGCAGGGCCTGCAGTACTTC. Residues: CATSSVGQGLQYF.